The 28 T cell receptor beta chains below come from one sample, sequenced in a study of blood T cell repertoires in COVID-19. Measured with immunoSEQ multiplex PCR; TCRdb has only the in-frame clones, and not every one. The sample records about 170,000 clones, 88% being singletons. The specimen was peripheral blood. Receptors originate from a man aged 45 to 65 who had recovered from COVID-19.

This clone has only a few counts. J is TRBJ1-5 and V is TRBV7-8, with a possible D match to TRBD1 (6 bases). Germline loops: CDR1 SGHVS, CDR2 FQNEAQ. The CDR3 runs 16 residues. Trimming took off 4 bases at V and 4 bases at J, with 17 bases between the two ends. CDR3 DNA: TGTGCCAGCAGCTCATCACTACTAGGACAGAATCAGCCCCAGCATTTT. It encodes CASSSSLLGQNQPQHF.

The chain is built from TRBV2 and TRBJ1-6; D call uncertain. There are 13 residues in the CDR3. CDR1 is SNHLY and CDR2 is FYNNEI in the germline V gene. V shed 3 bases and J shed 7 bases, with 7 bases lying between them. CDR3 nucleotide sequence: TGTGCCAGCAGTGAGGCAGGAAATTCACCCCTCCACTTT. It yields the protein CASSEAGNSPLHF. Supplemented by reference TRBV2 and TRBJ1-6, the full variable domain reads EPEVTQTPSHQVTQMGQEVILRCVPISNHLYFYWYRQILGQKVEFLVSFYNNEISEKSEIFDDQFSVERPDGSNFTLKIRSTKLEDSAMYFCASSEAGNSPLHFGNGTRLTVT.

This clone was seen just once. V usage is TRBV7-6 and J usage is TRBJ2-1; 7 nucleotides agree with TRBD1. CDR1 is SGHVS, CDR2 FNYEAQ, per germline. This CDR3 region has 16 residues. The V segment lost 0 bases and the J segment 8 bases; nucleotides outside the gene matches: 10. The CDR3 DNA reads TGTGCCAGCAGCTTAGCGATGGGCGACAGGGCGGATGAGCAGTTCTTC. It yields the protein CASSLAMGDRADEQFF. Filled out from reference TRBV7-6 and TRBJ2-1, the complete variable domain reads GAGVSQSPRYKVTKRGQDVALRCDPISGHVSLYWYRQALGQGPEFLTYFNYEAQQDKSGLPNDRFSAERPEGSISTLTIQRTEQRDSAMYRCASSLAMGDRADEQFFGPGTRLTVL.

V and J are TRBV19 and TRBJ2-7; possibly TRBD1 for D (5 bases). This CDR3 contains 14 residues. Germline CDR1 is LNHDA and CDR2 is SQIVND (reference sequence). V was clipped by 6 bases and J by 3 bases, with 15 bases between them. In DNA form, the CDR3 reads TGTGCCAGTAGCTCCCGTGACAGCCACTACGAGCAGTACTTC. It specifies CASSSRDSHYEQYF. The full variable domain, in which reference TRBV19 and TRBJ2-7 provide the parts outside the CDR3, is DGGITQSPKYLFRKEGQNVTLSCEQNLNHDAMYWYRQDPGQGLRLIYYSQIVNDFQKGDIAEGYSVSREKKESFPLTVTSAQKNPTAFYLCASSSRDSHYEQYFGPGTRLTVT.

V is TRBV18 and J is TRBJ2-7; TRBD1 agrees at 7 bases. Germline CDR1 KGHSH, CDR2 LQKENI. V lost 3 bases, J lost 2 bases, and 7 bases stayed unmatched. The CDR3 has 15 residues. CDR3 in amino acids: CASSPRRDSTYEQYF. CDR3 DNA: TGTGCCAGCTCACCGCGCCGGGACAGTACCTACGAGCAGTACTTC.

This chain connects TRBV24-1 to TRBJ1-2; D unresolved. Germline V gives CDR1 KGHDR, CDR2 SFDVKD. The CDR3 extends over 16 amino acids. Between the trimmed V and J ends, which lost 4 bases and 0 bases, there was a span of 14 bases. CDR3 DNA: TGTGCCACCAGTGAATCCCCCCCTCAGGCTAACTATGGCTACACCTTC. This sequence encodes CATSESPPQANYGYTF.

This chain uses TRBV18 with TRBJ2-5; TRBD2 aligns across 8 bases. Per the germline V gene, CDR1 is KGHSH and CDR2 is LQKENI. The CDR3 loop spans 14 amino acids. V shed 3 bases, J shed 5 bases, and the junction held 5 bases outside the gene matches. CDR3 in amino acids: CASSPPGGPETQYF. The CDR3 region has the DNA TGTGCCAGCTCACCTCCGGGAGGGCCCGAGACCCAGTACTTC. The full variable domain, with the rest looked up from reference TRBV18 and TRBJ2-5, is NAGVMQNPRHLVRRRGQEARLRCSPMKGHSHVYWYRQLPEEGLKFMVYLQKENIIDESGMPKERFSAEFPKEGPSILRIQQVVRGDSAAYFCASSPPGGPETQYFGPGTRLLVL.

The chain recombines TRBV6-1 with TRBJ2-5; possibly TRBD1 for D (5 bases). The germline gives CDR1 MNHNS, CDR2 SASEGT. V gave up 1 base and J gave up 7 bases, with 10 bases separating them. This CDR3 is 13 amino acids long. The CDR3 sequence is CASSEGVRGTQYF. In nucleotides, the CDR3 is TGTGCCAGCAGTGAAGGCGTAAGGGGGACCCAGTACTTC.

The rearrangement uses TRBV5-1 and TRBJ2-7; 8 bases line up with TRBD1. Trimming at V came to 4 bases and at J to 4 bases, leaving 7 bases not matched to a gene. CDR3 length: 14 amino acids. The V gene's germline CDR1 is SGHRS and CDR2 YFSETQ. In DNA, the CDR3 is TGCGCCAGCAGCCCAGGGGGCCTCGTGTACGAGCAGTACTTC. Translating gives CASSPGGLVYEQYF.

This chain joins TRBV25-1 and TRBJ2-1, with D possibly being TRBD1 (5 bases). Trimming cost V 4 bases and J 8 bases, with 12 bases left between them. Germline V gene lookup returns CDR1 MGHDK and CDR2 SYGVNS. The CDR3 has 13 amino acids. The CDR3 loop reads CASSGIDSDEQFF. The CDR3 nucleotides read TGTGCCAGCAGTGGGATAGACAGCGATGAGCAGTTCTTC.

In this sample, this clone turned up once. The rearrangement uses TRBV24-1 and TRBJ2-1; a possible D gene is TRBD2 (5 bases). V shed 3 bases and J shed 5 bases, with 10 bases lying between them. This CDR3 comprises 14 residues. The germline CDR1 and CDR2 sequences are KGHDR and SFDVKD. In DNA, the CDR3 is TGTGCCACCAGTGATACGGCCGGGGACAATGAGCAGTTCTTC. It is translated as CATSDTAGDNEQFF.

This chain links TRBV29-1 with TRBJ1-1; 9 bases line up with TRBD1. The CDR3 is 14 amino acids. V shed 2 bases and J 6 bases; nucleotides not matched to a gene: 7. Germline loops: CDR1 SQVTM, CDR2 ANQGSEA. CDR3 region: CSVELRQGVSEAFF. In DNA, the CDR3 is TGCAGCGTTGAACTTCGACAGGGGGTATCTGAAGCTTTCTTT.

J is TRBJ1-3 and V is TRBV9; 9 bases are shared with TRBD1. V lost 4 bases and J lost 0; bases outside the gene matches: 8. The germline V gene encodes CDR1 SGDLS and CDR2 YYNGEE. The CDR3 loop spans 17 amino acids. This CDR3 reads CASSPTGQGPSGNTIYF. DNA of the CDR3: TGTGCCAGCAGCCCGACGGGACAGGGACCCTCTGGAAACACCATATATTTT.

The rearrangement joins TRBV7-2 to TRBJ2-7; 8 bases match TRBD1. The CDR3 is made up of 17 amino acids. J was trimmed by 0 bases and V by 4 bases; bases with no gene match: 11. Germline V gives CDR1 SGHTA, CDR2 FQGNSA. CDR3 sequence: CASSSVGDRTNSYEQYF. DNA of the CDR3: TGTGCCAGCAGCTCCGTAGGGGACAGGACTAACTCCTACGAGCAGTACTTC.

This clone was observed a few times. V usage is TRBV5-5 and J usage is TRBJ2-2, with TRBD1 matching over 7 bases. J lost 4 bases, V lost 4 bases, and 4 bases had no gene match. The CDR3 contains 14 residues. CDR1 is SGHKS, CDR2 YYEKEE, per germline (reference sequence). CDR3 amino acids: CASSATGITGELFF. CDR3 nucleotide sequence: TGTGCCAGCAGCGCGACAGGGATCACCGGGGAGCTGTTTTTT.

This rearrangement joins TRBV14 to TRBJ2-5; 7 nucleotides match TRBD1. Germline V gene lookup returns CDR1 SGHDN and CDR2 FVKESK. The CDR3 has 14 residues. After removal of 1 base from V and 5 bases from J, the junction contained 4 bases not matched to a gene. This CDR3 reads CASSQAGGRETQYF. CDR3 in DNA: TGTGCCAGCAGCCAAGCAGGGGGTAGGGAGACCCAGTACTTC.

The chain recombines TRBV5-1 with TRBJ2-3; D gene ambiguous. CDR1 is SGHRS and CDR2 is YFSETQ in the germline V gene. V was cut by 0 bases and J by 0 bases, with 8 bases left in between. CDR3 size: 15 residues. The CDR3 sequence is CASSLDSTSTDTQYF. The CDR3 coding sequence is TGCGCCAGCAGCTTGGATAGCACGAGCACAGATACGCAGTATTTT.

J is TRBJ2-7 and V is TRBV6-2 or TRBV6-3, with 8 bases identical to TRBD2. V lost 6 bases and J lost 10; bases outside the gene matches: 5. The length of the CDR3 is 11 residues. Looked up from germline, CDR1 is MNHEY and CDR2 is SVGEGT. CDR3 residues: CASSATSGQYF. The CDR3, as DNA: TGTGCCAGCAGCGCTACTAGCGGACAGTACTTC.

The CDR3 DNA follows: TGTGCCTGGGCCCTCCAACAGGGATACTATGGCTACACCTTC. Translating it yields CAWALQQGYYGYTF. J is TRBJ1-2 and V is TRBV30; D possibly corresponds to TRBD1 (6 bases). The ends were cut back, 5 bases at V and 3 bases at J, with 16 bases in the middle. The CDR3 is 14 residues long. CDR1 is GTSNPN, CDR2 SVGIG, per germline (reference sequence).

This clone was picked up one time. The chain joins TRBV7-6 to TRBJ2-7; 10 bases are a match to TRBD1. The CDR3 length is 17 residues. The J segment lost 2 bases and the V segment lost 1 base, leaving 8 bases of the junction unmatched. Germline CDR1 SGHVS, CDR2 FNYEAQ. In DNA form, the CDR3 reads TGTGCCAGCAGCTTAGACGTCCGGACAGGGGGGACCTACGAGCAGTACTTC. Its protein product is CASSLDVRTGGTYEQYF.

The chain combines TRBV7-9 with TRBJ1-1; D is undetermined. The V gene's germline CDR1 is SEHNR and CDR2 FQNEAQ (reference sequence). Trimming pared 2 bases from V and 0 bases from J, leaving 13 bases between. The CDR3 sequence is 16 residues long. The CDR3 DNA sequence: TGTGCCAGCAGCTTAAGTCCCACTGACATGAACACTGAAGCTTTCTTT. This gives the protein CASSLSPTDMNTEAFF.

This clone was observed a handful of times. V and J are TRBV9 and TRBJ2-1; TRBD2 matches 12 bases. Per germline, CDR1 SGDLS and CDR2 YYNGEE. J was trimmed by 6 bases and V by 1 base; bases with no gene match: 2. There are 15 residues in the CDR3. The CDR3 here is CASSVTSGRFNEQFF. The CDR3 DNA is TGTGCCAGCAGCGTAACTAGCGGGAGGTTCAATGAGCAGTTCTTC. Filled out from reference TRBV9 and TRBJ2-1, the complete variable domain reads DSGVTQTPKHLITATGQRVTLRCSPRSGDLSVYWYQQSLDQGLQFLIQYYNGEERAKGNILERFSAQQFPDLHSELNLSSLELGDSALYFCASSVTSGRFNEQFFGPGTRLTVL.

With regard to this clone: The sample has other DNA sequences that encode this CDR3 too. The chain links TRBV28 to TRBJ2-7; weak D call: TRBD2 (5 bases). Germline assignment: CDR1 MDHEN and CDR2 SYDVKM. The V gene lost 5 bases and the J gene lost 4 bases, with 6 bases spanning the gap. This CDR3 has 11 amino acids. CDR3 sequence reads: CASSRGYEQYF. CDR3 coding DNA: TGTGCCAGCAGTCGAGGGTACGAGCAGTACTTC.

V and J are TRBV6-6 and TRBJ1-1, with unresolved D. V lost 2 bases and J 6 bases, leaving 7 bases between the germline ends. The CDR3 covers 12 residues. In germline, CDR1 is MNHNY, CDR2 SVGAGI (reference sequence). DNA for the CDR3: TGTGCCAGCAGTTACGATGGGCCTGAAGCTTTCTTT. This translates into CASSYDGPEAFF.

The CDR3 is CASSSKLAGGTDTQYF. Here the CDR3 DNA reads TGTGCCAGCAGCTCCAAACTAGCGGGGGGCACAGATACGCAGTATTTT. The J gene is TRBJ2-3, the V gene TRBV7-2; 11 nucleotides align to TRBD2. Germline V lookup: CDR1 SGHTA, CDR2 FQGNSA. Losses at the gene ends were 4 bases for V and 1 base for J; bases not matched to a gene: 4. This CDR3 is built from 16 residues.

This clone was seen a single time. This chain joins TRBV3-1 (or the pseudogene TRBV3-2) and TRBJ2-3; possibly TRBD2 for D (7 bases). Between the trimmed V and J ends, which lost 2 bases and 4 bases, there was a span of 13 bases. Per germline, CDR1 LGHDT and CDR2 YNNKEL (reference sequence). This CDR3 contains 15 residues. The CDR3 sequence is CASSQRSGGPDTQYF. CDR3 DNA sequence: TGTGCCAGCAGCCAAAGATCGGGGGGCCCAGATACGCAGTATTTT.

The chain combines TRBV7-2 with TRBJ1-4, with D possibly matching TRBD1 (6 bases). The CDR3 consists of 12 residues. Per the germline V gene, CDR1 is SGHTA and CDR2 is FQGNSA. V was shortened by 8 bases and J by 7 bases, with 11 bases between the two germline ends. The CDR3, as DNA: TGTGCCAGCCGGCAGGGGAGTGAAAAACTGTTTTTT. This codes for CASRQGSEKLFF. The entire variable domain, with the rest obtained from reference TRBV7-2 and TRBJ1-4, is as follows: GAGVSQSPSNKVTEKGKDVELRCDPISGHTALYWYRQSLGQGLEFLIYFQGNSAPDKSGLPSDRFSAERTGGSVSTLTIQRTQQEDSAVYLCASRQGSEKLFFGSGTQLSVL.

The chain employs TRBV4-1 and TRBJ2-4; 7 bases are shared with TRBD1. The CDR3 sequence is 15 residues long. Germline CDR1 is MGHRA and CDR2 is YSYEKL. Trimming cost V 4 bases and J 5 bases; bases outside gene matches: 8. This CDR3 is CASSLTDRIENIQYF. The CDR3 DNA reads as TGCGCCAGCAGCCTCACGGACAGGATTGAAAACATTCAGTACTTC.